This is a list of T cell receptor beta chains from one sample in a study of OX40 agonist ivuxolimab in advanced cancers. Produced via immunoSEQ multiplex PCR; TCRdb's table is partial and in-frame only. This sample has 50,000 to 65,000 clones, with approximately 88% found just once. The specimen was CD4+ or CD8+ T cells sorted from blood, collected in a trial of the OX40 agonist ivuxolimab. These receptors originate from an adult with an advanced solid tumor such as melanoma, head and neck, liver or kidney cancer. CDR3s include the opening cysteine and the closing phenylalanine or tryptophan. Fields, in order: clone size, V gene, J gene, D gene, CDR3 DNA, CDR3 protein. The D gene is left open where the match is weak. Clone size is stated in some rows and not others, as once, few, many or a class when expanded.

size: -; V: TRBV28; J: TRBJ1-3; D: -; DNA: TGTGCCAATCGCCGCGGACAACTTATATCTGGAAACACCATATATTTT; CDR3: CANRRGQLISGNTIYF
size: -; V: TRBV4-3; J: TRBJ2-7; D: TRBD2; DNA: TGCGCCAGCAGCCAAGATCAAGAGGCTAGCGGTCTTTCCTACGAGCAGTACTTC; CDR3: CASSQDQEASGLSYEQYF
size: medium-sized; V: TRBV28; J: TRBJ1-5; D: -; DNA: TGTGCCAGCAGTCCGGTCCAGGGTAGCAATCAGCCCCAGCATTTT; CDR3: CASSPVQGSNQPQHF
size: few; V: TRBV6-6; J: TRBJ1-2; D: TRBD1; DNA: TGTGCCAGCAGGGACAGGGTTGGCTACACCTTC; CDR3: CASRDRVGYTF
size: -; V: TRBV6-1; J: TRBJ1-2; D: TRBD1; DNA: TGTGCCAGCAGTGAAACAGGGGAGGGCTATGGCTACACCTTC; CDR3: CASSETGEGYGYTF
size: -; V: TRBV4-3; J: TRBJ2-1; D: TRBD1; DNA: TGCGCCAGCAGCCTTGGGACAGGGGAAAACAATGAGCAGTTCTTC; CDR3: CASSLGTGENNEQFF
size: -; V: TRBV6-5; J: TRBJ1-1; D: -; DNA: TGTGCCAGCAGCCCCGGTCTCCTGAACACTGAAGCTTTCTTT; CDR3: CASSPGLLNTEAFF
size: -; V: TRBV10-3; J: TRBJ1-1; D: -; DNA: TGTGCCATCAGGGTCGACACTACCTTGACTGAAGCTTTCTTT; CDR3: CAIRVDTTLTEAFF
size: -; V: TRBV30; J: TRBJ2-5; D: -; DNA: TGTGCCTGGACCCTGTATTCCAGGGGCGAGACCCAGTACTTC; CDR3: CAWTLYSRGETQYF
size: -; V: TRBV5-4; J: TRBJ2-7; D: TRBD2; DNA: TGTGCCAGCAGCTTGGCCCGGACTAGCGGGAGTTCTGAGCAGTACTTC; CDR3: CASSLARTSGSSEQYF
size: -; V: TRBV7-6; J: TRBJ1-1; D: -; DNA: TGTGCCAGCAGCTTAGGGTTAAAAGCTTTCTTT; CDR3: CASSLGLKAFF
size: few; V: TRBV5-4; J: TRBJ2-7; D: -; DNA: TGTGCCAGCAGCCAGAACGGGGTCTACGAGCAGTACTTC; CDR3: CASSQNGVYEQYF
size: -; V: TRBV5-4; J: TRBJ2-3; D: -; DNA: TGTGCCAGCAGCCTTGGGGATACGCAGTATTTT; CDR3: CASSLGDTQYF
size: -; V: TRBV19; J: TRBJ1-5; D: -; DNA: TGTGCCAGTAGTATAGCCCGGGAGGTAGCACACTCACAAGGGGGATTTAGGATTCAGCCCCAGCATTTT; CDR3: CASSIAREVAHSQGGFRIQPQHF
size: -; V: TRBV6-6; J: TRBJ1-2; D: -; DNA: TGTGCCAGCAGTGCGGGGGGATCGTCCTATGGCTACACCTTC; CDR3: CASSAGGSSYGYTF
size: -; V: TRBV6-1; J: TRBJ1-1; D: -; DNA: TGTGCCAGCCTAGAACCTACAGCTATGAACACTGAAGCTTTCTTT; CDR3: CASLEPTAMNTEAFF
size: -; V: TRBV11-3; J: TRBJ2-7; D: -; DNA: TGTGCCAGCAGCTTAGGGGTTGGGAGCACCGACGAGCAGTACTTC; CDR3: CASSLGVGSTDEQYF
size: few; V: TRBV7-8; J: TRBJ2-5; D: -; DNA: TGTGCCAGCAGCTTAGCGGCCCGCAGCCAAGAGACCCAGTACTTC; CDR3: CASSLAARSQETQYF
size: -; V: TRBV9; J: TRBJ2-7; D: -; DNA: TGTGCCAGCAGCGTAGACGCAGGGTTTTACGAGCAGTACTTC; CDR3: CASSVDAGFYEQYF
size: -; V: TRBV7-2; J: TRBJ1-6; D: TRBD1; DNA: TGTGCCAGCAGCTCCTTTCCCAGGGGGGCTCGGGTAAATTCACCCCTCCACTTT; CDR3: CASSSFPRGARVNSPLHF
size: once; V: TRBV25-1; J: TRBJ1-2; D: TRBD1; DNA: TGTGCCAGCAGTGAACCGGGCAGGGGGTCCTATGGCTACACCTTC; CDR3: CASSEPGRGSYGYTF
size: -; V: TRBV7-2; J: TRBJ2-7; D: -; DNA: TGTGCCAGCAGCTCGCTACGCGGGACTCCTTCCTACGAGCAGTACTTC; CDR3: CASSSLRGTPSYEQYF
size: -; V: TRBV11-2; J: TRBJ2-4; D: -; DNA: TGTGCCAGCAGTCTTCAGGGAGGCAAAAACATTCAGTACTTC; CDR3: CASSLQGGKNIQYF
size: once; V: TRBV7-9; J: TRBJ2-3; D: -; DNA: TGTGCCAGCAGCTTAGGACCCCAGGGCACAGATACGCAGTATTTT; CDR3: CASSLGPQGTDTQYF
size: -; V: TRBV6-1; J: TRBJ1-1; D: -; DNA: TGTGCCAGCAGTCAAAGCGGGGTGAACACTGAAGCTTTCTTT; CDR3: CASSQSGVNTEAFF
size: -; V: TRBV4-2; J: TRBJ1-2; D: -; DNA: TGTGCCAGCAGCCGAGAGAGGGGCTATGGCTACACCTTC; CDR3: CASSRERGYGYTF
size: few; V: TRBV5-1; J: TRBJ1-1; D: -; DNA: TGCGCCAGCAGACCGCAGGGTTTGAACACTGAAGCTTTCTTT; CDR3: CASRPQGLNTEAFF
size: -; V: TRBV5-1; J: TRBJ2-3; D: -; DNA: TGCGCCAGCAGCTTGGAAGAGCCTAGGACAGATACGCAGTATTTT; CDR3: CASSLEEPRTDTQYF
size: -; V: TRBV18; J: TRBJ1-5; D: TRBD1; DNA: TGTGCCAGCTCACCTTCGACAGGGCGGAACAATCAGCCCCAGCATTTT; CDR3: CASSPSTGRNNQPQHF
size: -; V: TRBV30; J: TRBJ2-1; D: TRBD2; DNA: TGTGCCTGGAGTGGTTCTTTCTTTGTTCAGGGGCGGGGGGACTACAATGAGCAGTTCTTC; CDR3: CAWSGSFFVQGRGDYNEQFF
size: -; V: TRBV28; J: TRBJ1-3; D: -; DNA: TGTGCCAGCAGCCCGGGGGGGAGGGGCACCCACTCTGGAAACACCATATATTTT; CDR3: CASSPGGRGTHSGNTIYF
size: -; V: TRBV7-9; J: TRBJ1-4; D: -; DNA: TGTGCCAGCAGCTTAGCGCTCAGTAATGAAAAACTGTTTTTT; CDR3: CASSLALSNEKLFF
size: few; V: TRBV11-2; J: TRBJ1-5; D: -; DNA: TGTGCCAGCAGCTTATCTGATAGCAATCAGCCCCAGCATTTT; CDR3: CASSLSDSNQPQHF
size: -; V: TRBV10-3; J: TRBJ1-1; D: -; DNA: TGTGCCGCCAAAAGCGCAGGGGATATGAACACTGAAGCTTTCTTT; CDR3: CAAKSAGDMNTEAFF
size: -; V: TRBV10-3; J: TRBJ2-3; D: -; DNA: TGTGCCACCGCGCCGTCCGAGGCTGCCACAGATACGCAGTATTTT; CDR3: CATAPSEAATDTQYF
size: -; V: TRBV11-3; J: TRBJ2-2; D: TRBD1; DNA: TGTGCCAGCAGCTCGAGACAGGGCACCGGGGAGCTGTTTTTT; CDR3: CASSSRQGTGELFF
size: -; V: TRBV29-1; J: TRBJ2-5; D: -; DNA: TGCAGCGTTGAAGATTGGAGGGACCAAGAGACCCAGTACTTC; CDR3: CSVEDWRDQETQYF
size: -; V: TRBV19; J: TRBJ2-7; D: -; DNA: TGTGCCAGTAGTGGAGTCCGGGACTCATGGACCTACGAGCAGTACTTC; CDR3: CASSGVRDSWTYEQYF
size: -; V: TRBV18; J: TRBJ2-7; D: -; DNA: TGTGCCAGCTCGCACCGAGAAACCTACGAGCAGTACTTC; CDR3: CASSHRETYEQYF
size: -; V: TRBV4-3; J: TRBJ1-3; D: -; DNA: TGCGCCAGCAGCCAAGTCTTGGGAAGCTCTGGAAACACCATATATTTT; CDR3: CASSQVLGSSGNTIYF
size: -; V: TRBV5-1; J: TRBJ1-1; D: -; DNA: TGCGCCAGCAGCTTTTCTCCCGGGACGGGGACTGAAGCTTTCTTT; CDR3: CASSFSPGTGTEAFF
size: -; V: TRBV27; J: TRBJ2-5; D: -; DNA: TGTGCCAGCAGCGGGGGTCTCGGGGGTGGGGTAGAGACCCAGTACTTC; CDR3: CASSGGLGGGVETQYF
size: -; V: TRBV27; J: TRBJ2-7; D: TRBD2; DNA: TGTGCCAGCAGTTCACTAGCGGGAGTGCCCGAGCAGTACTTC; CDR3: CASSSLAGVPEQYF
size: -; V: TRBV4-3; J: TRBJ2-2; D: -; DNA: TGCGCCAGCAGCCGCCAAGGTGGCCTATTCCGTCTAGCCGGGGAGCTGTTTTTT; CDR3: CASSRQGGLFRLAGELFF
size: -; V: TRBV5-1; J: TRBJ2-1; D: TRBD2; DNA: TGCGCCAGCAGCTTCGAGCGGGGGGGCCTCACTGAGCAGTTCTTC; CDR3: CASSFERGGLTEQFF
size: -; V: TRBV25-1; J: TRBJ1-2; D: TRBD1; DNA: TGTGCCAGCAGTGAATCACAGGGGGGATTTGCCTATGGCTACACCTTC; CDR3: CASSESQGGFAYGYTF
size: -; V: TRBV28; J: TRBJ1-2; D: -; DNA: TGTGCCAGCAGTTTCCAATATGATGGGAACTATGGCTACACCTTC; CDR3: CASSFQYDGNYGYTF
size: -; V: TRBV19; J: TRBJ2-3; D: -; DNA: TGTGCCAGTAGTATAGAGAAAGGAGGGGGCAGGGCAGATACGCAGTATTTT; CDR3: CASSIEKGGGRADTQYF
size: -; V: TRBV28; J: TRBJ2-3; D: -; DNA: TGTGCCAGCAGTTTCCGGGGAGGGGGCAAAGATACGCAGTATTTT; CDR3: CASSFRGGGKDTQYF
size: -; V: TRBV28; J: TRBJ1-3; D: TRBD1; DNA: TGTGCCAGCAGGAAACAGGGGTCGGGAAACACCATATATTTT; CDR3: CASRKQGSGNTIYF
size: -; V: TRBV4-2; J: TRBJ1-6; D: -; DNA: TGTGCCAGCAGCCAAGATCTTAATTCACCCCTCCACTTT; CDR3: CASSQDLNSPLHF
size: -; V: TRBV6-1; J: TRBJ1-3; D: TRBD1; DNA: TGTGCCAGCAGTGGGACAGGGAACATCGGAAACACCATATATTTT; CDR3: CASSGTGNIGNTIYF
size: -; V: TRBV11-3; J: TRBJ2-1; D: -; DNA: TGTGCCAGCAGCTTAGAGGGGGCCTGGGGCAATGAGCAGTTCTTC; CDR3: CASSLEGAWGNEQFF
size: -; V: TRBV11-2; J: TRBJ2-1; D: TRBD1; DNA: TGTGCCAGCAGCAGCTACAGAGGAAGGGACAGGGGGCACTACAATGAGCAGTTCTTC; CDR3: CASSSYRGRDRGHYNEQFF
size: -; V: TRBV2; J: TRBJ2-1; D: TRBD2; DNA: TGTGCCAGCACCCCTTCGGGGACTAGCGCGTACAATGAGCAGTTCTTC; CDR3: CASTPSGTSAYNEQFF
size: -; V: TRBV6-5; J: TRBJ2-7; D: -; DNA: TGTGCCAGCACCCTAGACAGCGTCTCCTACGAGCAGTACTTC; CDR3: CASTLDSVSYEQYF
size: -; V: TRBV29-1; J: TRBJ2-5; D: -; DNA: TGCAGCGTGATATCAGGGGGGGAGACCCAGTACTTC; CDR3: CSVISGGETQYF